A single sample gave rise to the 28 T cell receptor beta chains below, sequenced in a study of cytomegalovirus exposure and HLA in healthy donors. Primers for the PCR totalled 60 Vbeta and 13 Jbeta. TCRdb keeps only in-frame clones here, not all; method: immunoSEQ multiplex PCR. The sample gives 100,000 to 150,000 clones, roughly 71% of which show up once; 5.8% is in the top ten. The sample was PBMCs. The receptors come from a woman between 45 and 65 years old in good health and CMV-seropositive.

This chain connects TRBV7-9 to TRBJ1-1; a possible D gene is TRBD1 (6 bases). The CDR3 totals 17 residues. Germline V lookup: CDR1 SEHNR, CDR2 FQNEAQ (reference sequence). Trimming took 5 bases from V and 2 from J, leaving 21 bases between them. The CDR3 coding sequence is TGTGCCAGCAGCACTTGGGGGCAAAAGGGGCCCAACACTGAAGCTTTCTTT. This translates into CASSTWGQKGPNTEAFF.

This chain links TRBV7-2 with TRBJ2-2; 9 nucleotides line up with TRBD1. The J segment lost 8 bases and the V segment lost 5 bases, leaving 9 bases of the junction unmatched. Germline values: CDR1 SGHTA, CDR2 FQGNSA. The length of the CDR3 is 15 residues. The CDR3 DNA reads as TGTGCCAGCAGCCCCGGGGACAGGGCAGGTGGGGAGCTGTTTTTT. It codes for CASSPGDRAGGELFF.

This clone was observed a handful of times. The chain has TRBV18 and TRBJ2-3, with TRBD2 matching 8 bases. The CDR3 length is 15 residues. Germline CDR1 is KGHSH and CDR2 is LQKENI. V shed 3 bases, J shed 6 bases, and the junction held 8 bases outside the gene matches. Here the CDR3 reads CASSPSGGRKDTQYF. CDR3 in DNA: TGTGCCAGCTCACCGTCGGGGGGGCGAAAGGATACGCAGTATTTT.

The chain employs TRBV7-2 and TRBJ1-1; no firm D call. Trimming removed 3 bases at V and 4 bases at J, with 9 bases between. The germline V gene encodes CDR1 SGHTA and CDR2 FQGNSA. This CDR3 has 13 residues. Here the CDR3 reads CASSFYSSTEAFF. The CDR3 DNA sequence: TGTGCCAGCAGCTTTTATAGTTCCACTGAAGCTTTCTTT.

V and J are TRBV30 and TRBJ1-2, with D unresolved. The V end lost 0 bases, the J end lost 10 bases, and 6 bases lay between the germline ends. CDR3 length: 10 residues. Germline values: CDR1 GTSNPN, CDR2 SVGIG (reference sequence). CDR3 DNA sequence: TGTGCCTGGAGTGTAGAGGTCTACACCTTC. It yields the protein CAWSVEVYTF.

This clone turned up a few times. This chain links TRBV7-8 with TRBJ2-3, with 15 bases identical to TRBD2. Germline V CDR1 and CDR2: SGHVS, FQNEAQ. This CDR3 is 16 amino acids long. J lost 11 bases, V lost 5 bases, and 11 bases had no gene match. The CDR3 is CASSTRTSGGAQRQYF. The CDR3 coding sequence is TGTGCCAGCAGCACGCGGACTAGCGGGGGGGCCCAGAGGCAGTATTTT.

In nucleotides, the CDR3 is TGCGCCAGCAGCCAAGTGGACATTCCGGAGACCCAGTACTTC. Residues: CASSQVDIPETQYF. The chain employs TRBV4-1 and TRBJ2-5; D possibly corresponds to TRBD1 (5 bases). This CDR3 is built from 14 residues. CDR1 and CDR2 (germline): MGHRA, YSYEKL. V shed 1 base and J shed 5 bases, with 11 bases lying between them.

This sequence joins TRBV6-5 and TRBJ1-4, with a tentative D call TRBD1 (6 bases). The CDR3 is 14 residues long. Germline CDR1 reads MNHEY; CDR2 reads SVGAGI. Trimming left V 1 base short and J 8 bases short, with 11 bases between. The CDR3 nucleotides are TGTGCCAGCAGTTACTTACAGGGAGGGGAAAAACTGTTTTTT. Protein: CASSYLQGGEKLFF.

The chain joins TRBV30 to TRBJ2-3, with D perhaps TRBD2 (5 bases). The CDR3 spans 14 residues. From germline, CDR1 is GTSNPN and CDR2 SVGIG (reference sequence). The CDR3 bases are TGTGCTTACACGGCAGCGACGGGAACAGATACGCAGTATTTT. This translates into CAYTAATGTDTQYF.

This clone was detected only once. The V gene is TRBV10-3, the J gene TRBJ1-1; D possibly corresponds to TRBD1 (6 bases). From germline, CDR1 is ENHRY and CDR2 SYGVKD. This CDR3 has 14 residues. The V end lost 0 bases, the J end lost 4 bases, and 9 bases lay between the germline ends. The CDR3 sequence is CAISESGGGTEAFF. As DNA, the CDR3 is TGTGCCATCAGTGAGTCAGGGGGTGGCACTGAAGCTTTCTTT.

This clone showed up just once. The CDR3 is CASRTGQGAGELFF. In nucleotides, the CDR3 is TGTGCCAGCAGGACGGGACAGGGGGCCGGGGAGCTGTTTTTT. The V and J genes are TRBV9 and TRBJ2-2, with 11 bases aligning to TRBD1. Germline assignment: CDR1 SGDLS and CDR2 YYNGEE. The length of the CDR3 is 14 residues. V lost 5 bases to trimming and J lost 6 bases; unmatched junction nucleotides: 3.

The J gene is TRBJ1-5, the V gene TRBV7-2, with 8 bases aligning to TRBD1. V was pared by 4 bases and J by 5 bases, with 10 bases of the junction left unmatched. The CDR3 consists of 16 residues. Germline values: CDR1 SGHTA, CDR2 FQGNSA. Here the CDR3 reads CASSSYMTGADQPQHF. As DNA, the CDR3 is TGTGCCAGCAGCTCCTACATGACAGGGGCTGATCAGCCCCAGCATTTT.

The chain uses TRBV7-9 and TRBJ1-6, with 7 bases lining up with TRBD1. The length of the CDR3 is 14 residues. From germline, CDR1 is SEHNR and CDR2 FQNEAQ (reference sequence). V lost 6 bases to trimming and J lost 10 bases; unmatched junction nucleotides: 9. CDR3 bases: TGTGCCAGCAGTCTAGGGGGCGTGAGGTCACCCCTCCACTTT. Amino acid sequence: CASSLGGVRSPLHF.

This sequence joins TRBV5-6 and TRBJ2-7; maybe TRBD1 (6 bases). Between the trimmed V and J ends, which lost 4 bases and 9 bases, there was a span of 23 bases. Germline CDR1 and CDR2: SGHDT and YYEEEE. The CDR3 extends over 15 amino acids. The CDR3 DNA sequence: TGTGCCAGCAGCGAAACAGGGATAAGCTCCTACTCGCAGTACTTC. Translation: CASSETGISSYSQYF.

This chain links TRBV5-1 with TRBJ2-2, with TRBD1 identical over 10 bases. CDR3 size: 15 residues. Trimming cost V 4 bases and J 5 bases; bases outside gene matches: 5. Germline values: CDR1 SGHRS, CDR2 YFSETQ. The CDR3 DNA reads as TGCGCCAGCAGCGATAGGACAGGGGGAACCGGGGAGCTGTTTTTT. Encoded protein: CASSDRTGGTGELFF.

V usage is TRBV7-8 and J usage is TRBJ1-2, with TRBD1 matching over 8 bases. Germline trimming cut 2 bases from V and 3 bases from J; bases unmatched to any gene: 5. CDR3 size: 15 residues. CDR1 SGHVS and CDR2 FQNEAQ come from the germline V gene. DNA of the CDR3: TGTGCCAGCAGCTTACGAACAGGGGGGGACTATGGCTACACCTTC. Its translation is CASSLRTGGDYGYTF.

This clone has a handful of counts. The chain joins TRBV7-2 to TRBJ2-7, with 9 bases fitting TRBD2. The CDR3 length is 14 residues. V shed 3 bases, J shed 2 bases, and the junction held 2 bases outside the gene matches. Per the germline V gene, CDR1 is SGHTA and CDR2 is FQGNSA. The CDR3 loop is CASSFGGGAYEQYF. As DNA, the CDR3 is TGTGCCAGCAGCTTTGGCGGGGGGGCCTACGAGCAGTACTTC.

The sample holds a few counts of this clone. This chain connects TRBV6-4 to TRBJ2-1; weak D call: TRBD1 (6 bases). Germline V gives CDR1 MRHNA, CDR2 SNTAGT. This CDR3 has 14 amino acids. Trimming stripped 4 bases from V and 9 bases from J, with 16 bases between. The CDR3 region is CASSASRGSGEQFF. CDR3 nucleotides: TGTGCCAGCAGTGCAAGTAGGGGGTCGGGTGAGCAGTTCTTC.

The CDR3 spells CASTAGSRGEKLFF. The CDR3 coding sequence is TGTGCCAGCACCGCCGGGAGCCGGGGTGAAAAACTGTTTTTT. This sequence joins TRBV11-2 and TRBJ1-4, with D unresolved. Germline CDR1 and CDR2: SGHAT and FQNNGV. The CDR3 loop spans 14 amino acids. Deletions cut 7 bases from V and 7 bases from J, with 16 bases between.

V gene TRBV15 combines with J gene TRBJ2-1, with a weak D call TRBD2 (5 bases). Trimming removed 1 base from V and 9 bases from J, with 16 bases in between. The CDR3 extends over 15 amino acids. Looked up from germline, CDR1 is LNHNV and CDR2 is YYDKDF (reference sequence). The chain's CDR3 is CATSRGDRHAGEQFF. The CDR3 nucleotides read TGTGCCACCAGCAGAGGTGACCGACACGCGGGTGAGCAGTTCTTC.

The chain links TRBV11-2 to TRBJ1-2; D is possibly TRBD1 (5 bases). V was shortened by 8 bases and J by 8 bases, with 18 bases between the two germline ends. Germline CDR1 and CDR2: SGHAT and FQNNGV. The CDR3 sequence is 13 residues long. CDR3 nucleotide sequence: TGTGCCAGCCGGGGGGTGCAGGTCTCCGGCTACACCTTC. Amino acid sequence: CASRGVQVSGYTF.

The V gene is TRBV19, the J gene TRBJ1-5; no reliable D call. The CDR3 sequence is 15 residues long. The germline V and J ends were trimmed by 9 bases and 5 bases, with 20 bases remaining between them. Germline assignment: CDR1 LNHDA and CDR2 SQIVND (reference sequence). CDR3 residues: CASRKVGRVYQPQHF. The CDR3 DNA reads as TGTGCCAGCCGCAAGGTGGGGAGGGTTTATCAGCCCCAGCATTTT.

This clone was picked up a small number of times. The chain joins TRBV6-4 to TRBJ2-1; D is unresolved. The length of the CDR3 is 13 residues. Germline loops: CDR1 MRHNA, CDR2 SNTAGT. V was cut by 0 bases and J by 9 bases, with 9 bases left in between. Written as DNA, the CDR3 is TGTGCCAGCAGTGACTCGCCCCCGGGTGAGCAGTTCTTC. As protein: CASSDSPPGEQFF.

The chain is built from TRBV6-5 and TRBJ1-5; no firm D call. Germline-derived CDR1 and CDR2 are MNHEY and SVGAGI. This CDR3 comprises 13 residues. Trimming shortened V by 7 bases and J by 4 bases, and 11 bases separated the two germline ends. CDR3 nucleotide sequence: TGTGCCAGCACCGCAAAAACAAATCAGCCCCAGCATTTT. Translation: CASTAKTNQPQHF.

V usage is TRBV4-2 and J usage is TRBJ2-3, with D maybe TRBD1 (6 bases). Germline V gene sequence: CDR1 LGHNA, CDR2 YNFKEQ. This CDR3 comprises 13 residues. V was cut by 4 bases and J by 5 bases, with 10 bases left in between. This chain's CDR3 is CASSPPGVDTQYF. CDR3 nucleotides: TGTGCCAGCAGCCCGCCAGGGGTAGATACGCAGTATTTT.

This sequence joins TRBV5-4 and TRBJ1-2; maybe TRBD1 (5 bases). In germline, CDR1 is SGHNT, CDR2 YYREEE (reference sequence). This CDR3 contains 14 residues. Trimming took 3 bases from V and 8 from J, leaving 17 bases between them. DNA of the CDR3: TGTGCCAGCAGCTCCGCAACACAGGAGGGAGGCTACACCTTC. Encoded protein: CASSSATQEGGYTF.

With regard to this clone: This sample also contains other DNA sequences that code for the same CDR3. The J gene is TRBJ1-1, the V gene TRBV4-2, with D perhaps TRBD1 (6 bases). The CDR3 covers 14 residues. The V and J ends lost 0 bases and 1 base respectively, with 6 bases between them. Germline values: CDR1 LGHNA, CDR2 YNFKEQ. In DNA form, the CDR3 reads TGTGCCAGCAGCCAAGACAGGGGGAACACTGAAGCTTTCTTT. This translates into CASSQDRGNTEAFF.

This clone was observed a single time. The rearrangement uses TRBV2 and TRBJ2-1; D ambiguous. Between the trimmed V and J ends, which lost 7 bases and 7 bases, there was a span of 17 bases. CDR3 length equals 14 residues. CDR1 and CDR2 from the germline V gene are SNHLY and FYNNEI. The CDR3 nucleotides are TGTGCCAGCACCCTAGGCCCCCGCCGAAATGAGCAGTTCTTC. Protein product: CASTLGPRRNEQFF.